The present T cell receptor beta chain was sequenced within a study of blood T cells in healthy people across ages. The study's findings and limits: Any conclusive comparison of naive versus antigen-experienced cells was prevented by using unsorted PBMCs. Higher diversity and more naive CD4+ cells were features of long-lived donors, compared to aged donors.

This CDR3 is built from 15 residues. Primed by a sample-barcoded 5' primer and a J-beta primer mix, a second PCR proceeded for roughly 6 to 12 cycles. TCRdb fed the 5' RACE reads into MiXCR, producing one record per CDR3 protein. Seen here are hundreds of thousands of distinct CDR3 sequences, roughly 31% observed once, and the top ten hold 15% to 18%. Every donor gave about 9 milliliters of peripheral blood. For this clonotype: The antigen remains unidentified. A much more abundant neighbour one base away suggests this may be a read error.

The chain has TRBV12-3 or TRBV12-4 and TRBJ2-3; D is possibly TRBD2 (6 bases). This clonotype was obtained from a woman aged 80 or over in good health. Sample: blood. The CDR3 spells CASSLMGLNTDAQYF. CDR3 in DNA: TGTGCCAGCAGTTTAATGGGACTTAACACAGATGCGCAGTATTTT.